A single sample is the source of the 28 T cell receptor beta chains below, sequenced in a study of T cells in Graves' hyperthyroidism and ophthalmopathy (dated 2019 in TCRdb). Library prep was done by multiplex PCR. Data came from an Illumina HiSeq 2000. TCR beta CDR3 regions were amplified from RNA transcripts. A first-round RT-PCR of the TCR CDR3 used the HTBI primer set with the Qiagen OneStep RT-PCR kit. In TCRdb, the public reads were trimmed at Q25 with fastp and aligned with MiXCR, with productive beta chains retained. Entries are consolidated by CDR3 protein sequence, retaining the most common genes and DNA. The sample table contains approximately 510,000 distinct CDR3 sequences; only one count was recorded for roughly 45% of them. The ten largest clones add up to about 40% of the sample. Sequenced: peripheral blood or thyroid tissue (not recorded which). The source of these receptors is an adult woman with Graves' disease, either hyperthyroidism or ophthalmopathy (not recorded which).

CDR3 protein: CASSELSRSGNTIYF. CDR3 nucleotides: TGTGCCAGCAGTGAACTGAGTCGCTCTGGAAACACCATATATTTT. This chain joins TRBV2 and TRBJ1-3, with D unresolved. The germline gives CDR1 SNHLY, CDR2 FYNNEI. The CDR3 totals 15 residues. V was shortened by 2 bases and J by 0 bases, with 8 bases between the two germline ends.

This clonotype has ten or more counts. The V call is TRBV6-5, the J call TRBJ1-5; D gene unclear. The CDR3 is 15 amino acids. Germline V gene sequence: CDR1 MNHEY, CDR2 SVGAGI. V lost 0 bases, J lost 6 bases, and 12 bases lay in between. The DNA of the CDR3 is TGTGCCAGCAGTTACTCGAGCCGTCCGGGTCAGCCCCAGCATTTT. As protein: CASSYSSRPGQPQHF.

Many counts were recorded for this clonotype. The gene calls are TRBV20-1 and TRBJ1-5; no reliable D call. Trimming took off 1 base at V and 0 bases at J, with 13 bases between the two ends. Germline assignment: CDR1 DFQATT and CDR2 SNEGSKA (reference sequence). This CDR3 is built from 16 residues. CDR3 loop: CSARGFWLNSNQPQHF. Written as DNA, the CDR3 is TGCAGTGCTAGAGGATTCTGGCTGAATAGCAATCAGCCCCAGCATTTT.

The J gene is TRBJ2-5, the V gene TRBV4-1; 12 positions match TRBD1. Germline values: CDR1 MGHRA, CDR2 YSYEKL. V shed 4 bases, J shed 5 bases, and the junction held 11 bases outside the gene matches. This CDR3 contains 17 residues. CDR3 sequence (DNA): TGCGCCAGCAGCCGCTCCGGGACAGGGGGCTCGAAGGAGACCCAGTACTTC. Protein: CASSRSGTGGSKETQYF.

The CDR3 sequence: CASSFSEFYGYTF. The CDR3 bases are TGTGCCAGCAGTTTTAGCGAGTTCTATGGCTACACCTTC. This chain links TRBV12-3 or TRBV12-4 with TRBJ1-2; D is undetermined. Trimming shortened V by 3 bases and J by 4 bases, and 9 bases separated the two germline ends. The CDR3 extends over 13 amino acids.

This clonotype has at least ten counts. The chain is built from TRBV2 and TRBJ1-2, with D uncertain. The V gene lost 1 base and the J gene lost 2 bases, with 5 bases spanning the gap. CDR3 length equals 13 residues. Per germline, CDR1 SNHLY and CDR2 FYNNEI. The CDR3 spells CASSEEPNYGYTF. CDR3 nucleotides: TGTGCCAGCAGTGAAGAGCCAAACTATGGCTACACCTTC.

The V gene is TRBV2, the J gene TRBJ2-7, with D possibly called TRBD1 or TRBD2 (7 bases each). V was cut by 6 bases and J by 0 bases, with 21 bases left in between. The CDR3 totals 17 residues. Germline V CDR1 and CDR2: SNHLY, FYNNEI. CDR3 sequence: CASSPRGWRESSYEQYF. DNA for the CDR3: TGTGCCAGCAGCCCCAGGGGGTGGCGGGAGAGCTCCTACGAGCAGTACTTC. Looking up the rest from reference TRBV2 and TRBJ2-7 gives the full variable domain: EPEVTQTPSHQVTQMGQEVILRCVPISNHLYFYWYRQILGQKVEFLVSFYNNEISEKSEIFDDQFSVERPDGSNFTLKIRSTKLEDSAMYFCASSPRGWRESSYEQYFGPGTRLTVT.

The V gene is TRBV7-9, the J gene TRBJ1-1; D ambiguous. V lost 5 bases, J lost 5 bases, and 15 bases lay in between. This CDR3 has 14 residues. The germline V gene encodes CDR1 SEHNR and CDR2 FQNEAQ (reference sequence). The CDR3 DNA reads TGTGCCAGCAGCCCCGAACCCAGGTTGACTGAAGCTTTCTTT. The encoded protein is CASSPEPRLTEAFF.

The CDR3 loop is CATSRSTGTGSYEQYF. The CDR3 DNA follows: TGTGCCACCAGCCGATCCACCGGGACAGGGAGTTACGAGCAGTACTTC. This chain joins TRBV15 and TRBJ2-7, with 9 bases fitting TRBD1. Trimming removed 5 bases from V and 4 bases from J; junction bases left unmatched: 12. The CDR3 has 16 residues. The germline gives CDR1 LNHNV, CDR2 YYDKDF (reference sequence).

The CDR3 spells CASSSGRWNTGELFF. CDR3 nucleotides: TGTGCCAGCAGCTCGGGACGGTGGAACACCGGGGAGCTGTTTTTT. The chain is built from TRBV7-8 and TRBJ2-2; D might be TRBD1 or TRBD2, each matching 5 bases. Germline assignment: CDR1 SGHVS and CDR2 FQNEAQ. V was cut by 4 bases and J by 1 base, with 10 bases left in between. This CDR3 region has 15 residues.

This clonotype was counted a single time. The chain couples TRBV7-6 to TRBJ2-5, with a weak D call TRBD2 (7 bases). V was clipped by 1 base and J by 3 bases, with 12 bases between them. Looked up from germline, CDR1 is SGHVS and CDR2 is FNYEAQ. The CDR3 covers 15 residues. CDR3 DNA sequence: TGTGCCAGCAGCTTAGTAGGGGGAGGGGAAGAGACCCAGTACTTC. This translates into CASSLVGGGEETQYF.

The V and J genes are TRBV20-1 and TRBJ1-6; no firm D call. This CDR3 has 18 residues. Per the germline V gene, CDR1 is DFQATT and CDR2 is SNEGSKA (reference sequence). V gave up 0 bases and J gave up 9 bases, with 24 bases separating them. CDR3 in amino acids: CSARDSREQGGSGSPLHF. The CDR3 DNA follows: TGCAGTGCTAGAGATTCAAGGGAGCAAGGCGGTTCGGGTTCACCCCTCCACTTT.

There are a few counts of this clonotype. The chain recombines TRBV2 with TRBJ1-2, with 7 nucleotides matching TRBD1. The germline V gene encodes CDR1 SNHLY and CDR2 FYNNEI. J lost 7 bases, V lost 3 bases, and 5 bases had no gene match. The CDR3 totals 13 residues. For the CDR3, the DNA is TGTGCCAGCAGTGAGGGACAGACTAGTGGCTACACCTTC. It is translated as CASSEGQTSGYTF.

The chain employs TRBV7-8 and TRBJ1-1, with 7 bases aligning to TRBD1. CDR3 length: 15 amino acids. V dropped 5 bases and J dropped 0; count of bases not matched to a gene: 6. Per the germline V gene, CDR1 is SGHVS and CDR2 is FQNEAQ. In DNA, the CDR3 is TGTGCCAGCAGCCCTAGCGGACAGGTGAACACTGAAGCTTTCTTT. This codes for CASSPSGQVNTEAFF. The full variable domain, rest sourced from reference TRBV7-8 and TRBJ1-1, is GAGVSQSPRYKVAKRGQDVALRCDPISGHVSLFWYQQALGQGPEFLTYFQNEAQLDKSGLPSDRFFAERPEGSVSTLKIQRTQQEDSAVYLCASSPSGQVNTEAFFGQGTRLTVV.

The chain links TRBV15 to TRBJ1-1; D perhaps matches TRBD1 (5 bases). Germline V lookup: CDR1 LNHNV, CDR2 YYDKDF (reference sequence). Trimming removed 3 bases at V and 3 bases at J, with 14 bases between. The CDR3 has 15 residues. CDR3 sequence reads: CATSSEGQGYTEAFF. The CDR3, as DNA: TGTGCCACCAGCAGTGAAGGGCAGGGTTACACTGAAGCTTTCTTT.

The rearrangement joins TRBV7-3 to TRBJ2-7; D might be TRBD1 or TRBD2, each matching 5 bases. CDR1 and CDR2 (germline): SGHTA, FQGTGA. With 2 bases removed from V and 3 bases from J, the gap between germline ends came to 14 bases. CDR3 length equals 15 residues. The CDR3 here is CASSLDGAGNYEQYF. In DNA, the CDR3 is TGTGCCAGCAGCTTAGACGGGGCCGGAAACTACGAGCAGTACTTC.

This clonotype was detected ten times or more. The V gene is TRBV7-2, the J gene TRBJ2-2; D ambiguous. Trimming pared 1 base from V and 2 bases from J, leaving 8 bases between. The CDR3 contains 15 residues. Germline V lookup: CDR1 SGHTA, CDR2 FQGNSA. The CDR3 region is CASSLGPLNTGELFF. For the CDR3, the DNA is TGTGCCAGCAGCTTAGGACCTCTTAACACCGGGGAGCTGTTTTTT.

This clonotype has a count of ten or more. The chain joins TRBV5-1 to TRBJ2-7; D unclear. Trimming cost V 3 bases and J 5 bases, with 9 bases left between them. The CDR3 covers 12 residues. Germline CDR1 is SGHRS and CDR2 is YFSETQ. The CDR3 DNA reads TGCGCCAGCAGCTCCAATGTCGACGAGCAGTACTTC. Amino acids: CASSSNVDEQYF.

In regard to this clonotype: In this CDR3 the conserved last residue, phenylalanine or tryptophan, is missing, so a read error is likely. The chain uses TRBV7-9 and TRBJ2-7; TRBD2 matches 10 bases. The CDR3 runs 14 residues. With 3 bases clipped from V and 2 bases from J, the junction kept 1 base outside the gene matches. Germline V lookup: CDR1 SEHNR, CDR2 FQNEAQ (reference sequence). CDR3: CASSLGLATYEQYI. The DNA of the CDR3 is TGTGCCAGCAGCTTGGGACTAGCGACCTACGAGCAGTACATC.

At least ten counts were recorded for this clonotype. V usage is TRBV24-1 and J usage is TRBJ2-2, with D possibly matching TRBD1 (6 bases). Germline CDR1 and CDR2: KGHDR and SFDVKD. V was trimmed by 5 bases and J by 3 bases, leaving 9 bases between them. This CDR3 region has 14 residues. CDR3 coding DNA: TGTGCCACCAGTGGGCCAGGGGACACCGGGGAGCTGTTTTTT. Amino acids: CATSGPGDTGELFF.

CDR3 sequence: CASSLVGSYGYQPQHF. In DNA, the CDR3 is TGTGCCAGCAGCTTAGTTGGCAGTTACGGTTATCAGCCCCAGCATTTT. This rearrangement joins TRBV11-2 to TRBJ1-5; D ambiguous. The CDR3 contains 16 residues. Trimming stripped 1 base from V and 5 bases from J, with 15 bases between. Germline V gene sequence: CDR1 SGHAT, CDR2 FQNNGV.

The gene calls are TRBV10-2 and TRBJ1-6; TRBD1 agrees at 8 bases. The germline CDR1 and CDR2 sequences are WSHSY and SAAADI. The ends lost 3 bases at V and 10 bases at J; junction bases unmatched: 17. This CDR3 has 18 amino acids. The CDR3 reads CASSERGTGRDGNSPLHF. The DNA for the CDR3 is TGCGCCAGCAGTGAACGCGGGACAGGCAGGGATGGGAACTCACCCCTCCACTTT.

The chain's CDR3 is CASSYPGRDRNYEQYF. The CDR3, as DNA: TGTGCCAGCAGCTATCCAGGCCGGGACAGGAACTACGAGCAGTACTTC. The V call is TRBV7-9, the J call TRBJ2-7; 8 positions match TRBD1. The CDR3 contains 16 residues. The germline gives CDR1 SEHNR, CDR2 FQNEAQ (reference sequence). With 4 bases clipped from V and 3 bases from J, the junction kept 11 bases outside the gene matches.

This chain uses TRBV2 with TRBJ1-6; a possible D gene is TRBD1 (6 bases). Germline CDR1 and CDR2: SNHLY and FYNNEI. V was pared by 7 bases and J by 9 bases, with 19 bases between. The CDR3 runs 15 residues. This CDR3 is CASTRSTGLGSPLHF. The CDR3 DNA reads as TGTGCCAGCACCAGATCAACAGGGCTGGGTTCACCCCTCCACTTT. Full variable domain (rest looked up from reference TRBV2 and TRBJ1-6): EPEVTQTPSHQVTQMGQEVILRCVPISNHLYFYWYRQILGQKVEFLVSFYNNEISEKSEIFDDQFSVERPDGSNFTLKIRSTKLEDSAMYFCASTRSTGLGSPLHFGNGTRLTVT.

The chain joins TRBV5-1 to TRBJ1-1, with D unclear. CDR3 length equals 11 residues. Trimming left V 6 bases short and J 5 bases short, with 8 bases between. The V gene's germline CDR1 is SGHRS and CDR2 YFSETQ. Here the CDR3 reads CASTMGTEAFF. In nucleotides, the CDR3 is TGCGCCAGCACTATGGGAACTGAAGCTTTCTTT.

This chain joins TRBV25-1 and TRBJ1-1; 8 bases line up with TRBD1. The CDR3 is 15 residues long. V trimming: 0 bases; J trimming: 5 bases; junction bases outside the gene matches: 5. Germline CDR1 is MGHDK and CDR2 is SYGVNS. DNA for the CDR3: TGTGCCAGCAGTGAATATGCAGGGGGCACGACTGAAGCTTTCTTT. Its protein product is CASSEYAGGTTEAFF. Combining the CDR3 with reference TRBV25-1 and TRBJ1-1 gives the whole variable domain EADIYQTPRYLVIGTGKKITLECSQTMGHDKMYWYQQDPGMELHLIHYSYGVNSTEKGDLSSESTVSRIRTEHFPLTLESARPSHTSQYLCASSEYAGGTTEAFFGQGTRLTVV.

The V call is TRBV18, the J call TRBJ1-2; unclear D gene. Trimming cost V 7 bases and J 3 bases, with 9 bases left between them. Germline V gives CDR1 KGHSH, CDR2 LQKENI. The CDR3 is 12 amino acids. CDR3: CASLDGDYGYTF. The CDR3 nucleotides read TGTGCCAGCTTGGATGGGGACTATGGCTACACCTTC.

This clonotype was observed a handful of times. The genes are TRBV5-1 and TRBJ2-6; D not certain. Germline V gene data show CDR1 as SGHRS and CDR2 as YFSETQ. CDR3 length: 12 residues. V lost 8 bases and J 1 base, leaving 4 bases between the germline ends. CDR3 sequence reads: CASVSGANVLTF. The CDR3 nucleotides are TGCGCCAGTGTGTCTGGGGCCAACGTCCTGACTTTC.